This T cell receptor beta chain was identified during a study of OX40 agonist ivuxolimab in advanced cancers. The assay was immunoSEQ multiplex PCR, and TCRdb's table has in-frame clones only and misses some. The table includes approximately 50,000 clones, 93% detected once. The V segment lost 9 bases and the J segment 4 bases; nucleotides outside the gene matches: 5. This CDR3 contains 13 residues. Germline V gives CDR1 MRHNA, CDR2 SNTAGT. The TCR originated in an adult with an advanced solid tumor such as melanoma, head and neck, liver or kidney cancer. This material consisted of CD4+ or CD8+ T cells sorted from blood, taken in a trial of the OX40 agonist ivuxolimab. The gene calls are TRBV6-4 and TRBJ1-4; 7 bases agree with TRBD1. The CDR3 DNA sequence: TGTGCCAGAAACAGGGGTTATAATGAAAAACTGTTTTTT. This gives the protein CARNRGYNEKLFF.